These 27 T cell receptor beta chains share one sample of origin, sequenced in a study of blood T cells in healthy people across ages. Next came a second PCR, run for about 6 to 11 cycles, which used a sample-barcoded 5' primer along with a J-beta primer mix. TCRdb independently ran MiXCR on the 5' RACE reads; one entry per CDR3 protein. The top ten clones hold approximately 2.9% of a sample with approximately 780,000 distinct CDR3 sequences, approximately 24% of them seen once. This sample also belongs to another study, concerning T cells of mothers and their children.

Sample: blood. Receptor source: a boy between 10 and 17 years old in good health.

J is TRBJ2-7 and V is TRBV11-3, with D tentatively TRBD2 (5 bases). The V gene's germline CDR1 is SGHNT and CDR2 YENEEA. There are 15 residues in the CDR3. Trimming stripped 1 base from V and 2 bases from J, with 12 bases between. The CDR3 spells CASSLGLSGTYEQYF. CDR3 DNA sequence: TGTGCCAGCAGCTTAGGATTGAGCGGAACCTACGAGCAGTACTTC.

The chain uses TRBV6-5 and TRBJ2-1; 7 bases fit TRBD1. With 0 bases clipped from V and 9 bases from J, the junction kept 8 bases outside the gene matches. The CDR3 sequence is 15 residues long. Germline assignment: CDR1 MNHEY and CDR2 SVGAGI. The CDR3 sequence: CASSYSGGARGEQFF. CDR3 nucleotides: TGTGCCAGCAGTTACTCAGGGGGCGCGAGGGGTGAGCAGTTCTTC.

The chain uses TRBV7-9 and TRBJ2-1, with D possibly matching TRBD1 (5 bases). Trimming left V 0 bases short and J 2 bases short, with 14 bases between. The CDR3 is made up of 17 amino acids. Germline V gives CDR1 SEHNR, CDR2 FQNEAQ (reference sequence). In DNA form, the CDR3 reads TGTGCCAGCAGCTTAGCCCCGGGCGGACAAACCTACAATGAGCAGTTCTTC. It codes for CASSLAPGGQTYNEQFF.

The chain has TRBV6-4 and TRBJ2-4; 7 nucleotides line up with TRBD1. The CDR3 is 13 amino acids. CDR1 is MRHNA, CDR2 SNTAGT, per germline. V trimming: 4 bases; J trimming: 8 bases; junction bases outside the gene matches: 5. The CDR3 protein is CASSGQGGDIQYF. In DNA, the CDR3 is TGTGCCAGCAGTGGACAGGGTGGGGACATTCAGTACTTC.

This sequence joins TRBV5-5 and TRBJ1-2; D remains ambiguous. V lost 2 bases, J lost 6 bases, and 11 bases lay in between. There are 13 residues in the CDR3. Germline V gene data show CDR1 as SGHKS and CDR2 as YYEKEE (reference sequence). CDR3 sequence reads: CASSFGGSDGYTF. The DNA of the CDR3 is TGTGCCAGCAGCTTTGGAGGGTCGGATGGCTACACCTTC.

The chain couples TRBV27 to TRBJ2-4, with 7 positions matching TRBD2. The length of the CDR3 is 14 residues. V trimming: 4 bases; J trimming: 6 bases; junction bases outside the gene matches: 6. The germline V gene has CDR1 MNHEY and CDR2 SMNVEV (reference sequence). The CDR3 loop is CASSWTSSGNIQYF. In DNA, the CDR3 is TGTGCCAGCAGTTGGACTAGTTCCGGAAACATTCAGTACTTC.

The chain carries TRBV6-6 and TRBJ2-5, with 10 bases identical to TRBD1. The DNA end lines up better with TRBJ2-7; the J call may be wrong. The CDR3 has 15 amino acids. Germline CDR1 is MNHNY and CDR2 is SVGAGI (reference sequence). CDR3 region: CASSYSGDRGNEQYF. CDR3 bases: TGTGCCAGCAGTTACTCGGGGGACAGGGGAAACGAGCAGTACTTC.

A word on this clonotype: The junction departs from germline at one end; a sequencing error may be responsible. The J gene is TRBJ2-5, the V gene TRBV2; 8 bases are shared with TRBD1. With the DNA end fitting TRBJ2-7 better, the J assignment may be wrong. Germline CDR1 and CDR2: SNHLY and FYNNEI. The CDR3 runs to 15 residues. The CDR3 reads CACSRQGTLTAEQYF. The DNA of the CDR3 is TGTGCCTGCAGCCGACAGGGGACCCTTACCGCCGAGCAGTACTTC.

The rearrangement links TRBV30 to TRBJ1-5; D is perhaps TRBD1 (5 bases). Germline CDR1 GTSNPN, CDR2 SVGIG (reference sequence). The germline V and J ends were trimmed by 3 bases and 6 bases, with 12 bases remaining between them. The CDR3 is 13 residues long. CDR3 nucleotide sequence: TGTGCCTGGAGCGCAGGGTTGGGTCAGCCCCAGCATTTT. Amino acids: CAWSAGLGQPQHF.

This clonotype has just a few counts. This sequence joins TRBV7-8 and TRBJ2-7; D not resolved. V was clipped by 5 bases and J by 1 base, with 15 bases between them. This CDR3 region has 15 residues. Germline lookup yields CDR1 SGHVS and CDR2 FQNEAQ. The CDR3 DNA reads as TGTGCCAGCAGCCCCACTTCCGGACCGTCCTACGAGCAGTACTTC. Translated, it gives CASSPTSGPSYEQYF.

The V and J genes are TRBV27 and TRBJ1-1; unclear D gene. V lost 7 bases and J lost 7, with 10 bases in between. Germline V CDR1 and CDR2: MNHEY, SMNVEV (reference sequence). There are 11 residues in the CDR3. The CDR3 reads CASTSPVEAFF. The DNA of the CDR3 is TGTGCCAGCACCTCACCGGTTGAAGCTTTCTTT.

CDR3 nucleotides: TGCAGCGTTGAGGGGATGGGATCCAACACCGGGGAGCTGTTTTTT. This translates into CSVEGMGSNTGELFF. V gene TRBV29-1 combines with J gene TRBJ2-2, with no clear D. CDR1 and CDR2 from the germline V gene are SQVTM and ANQGSEA. V was pared by 3 bases and J by 2 bases, with 13 bases between. The CDR3 totals 15 residues.

This clonotype was seen only a few times. V and J are TRBV5-1 and TRBJ2-5; 14 positions match TRBD2. The CDR3 has 17 amino acids. CDR1 is SGHRS and CDR2 is YFSETQ in the germline V gene. V trimming: 2 bases; J trimming: 2 bases; junction bases outside the gene matches: 5. In DNA form, the CDR3 reads TGCGCCAGCAGCTTCGCCGGGACTAGCGGGGGACAAGAGACCCAGTACTTC. Its protein product is CASSFAGTSGGQETQYF.

The CDR3 sequence is CASSQSDRGHQPQHF. For the CDR3, the DNA is TGCGCCAGCAGTCAATCGGACAGGGGGCACCAGCCCCAGCATTTT. The V and J genes are TRBV23-1 and TRBJ1-5; 11 nucleotides match TRBD1. TRBV23-1 is placed among ORFs of uncertain function. V was pared by 0 bases and J by 7 bases, with 2 bases of the junction left unmatched. The CDR3 covers 15 residues.

The V gene is TRBV29-1, the J gene TRBJ2-5; 11 bases are a match to TRBD2. The tail of the sequence fits TRBJ2-1 better, so the J call may be wrong. Germline CDR1 is SQVTM and CDR2 is ANQGSEA. The CDR3 is made up of 15 amino acids. CDR3: CSVETSGGGYNEQFF. The CDR3 coding sequence is TGCAGCGTTGAAACTAGCGGGGGTGGGTACAATGAGCAGTTCTTC.

The table lists this clonotype with a few counts. The V gene is TRBV2, the J gene TRBJ1-5; tentative D call: TRBD1 (6 bases). V dropped 7 bases and J dropped 1 base, with 14 bases sitting between them. CDR1 is SNHLY, CDR2 FYNNEI, per germline. This CDR3 comprises 15 residues. CDR3 residues: CASMGAWGSNQPQHF. The CDR3 DNA follows: TGTGCCAGCATGGGGGCATGGGGAAGCAATCAGCCCCAGCATTTT.

The J gene is TRBJ1-1, the V gene TRBV6-5, with 7 bases fitting TRBD1. CDR1 is MNHEY, CDR2 SVGAGI, per germline. The CDR3 extends over 17 amino acids. The J segment lost 4 bases and the V segment lost 2 bases, leaving 13 bases of the junction unmatched. This chain's CDR3 is CASSYNRQGDLSTEAFF. As DNA, the CDR3 is TGTGCCAGCAGTTACAACCGACAGGGAGACCTGAGCACTGAAGCTTTCTTT.

This clonotype has only a few counts. CDR3: CASSLDSGRETQYF. CDR3 in DNA: TGTGCCAGCAGCTTAGATAGCGGAAGGGAGACCCAGTACTTC. V gene TRBV11-2 combines with J gene TRBJ2-1; tentative D call: TRBD2 (6 bases). The end of the DNA fits TRBJ2-5 better, so the J call may be wrong. Germline lookup yields CDR1 SGHAT and CDR2 FQNNGV. The CDR3 sequence is 14 residues long.

This chain uses TRBV6-5 with TRBJ1-2, with TRBD1 as a possible D gene (5 bases). Between the trimmed V and J ends, which lost 4 bases and 4 bases, there was a span of 28 bases. The length of the CDR3 is 19 residues. The V gene's germline CDR1 is MNHEY and CDR2 SVGAGI. The CDR3 reads CASSLAPRPGPQGSYGYTF. Written as DNA, the CDR3 is TGTGCCAGCAGTTTAGCCCCACGTCCGGGACCCCAAGGGAGCTATGGCTACACCTTC.

This clonotype was detected a few times. The chain joins TRBV4-1 to TRBJ1-6; D gene ambiguous. The CDR3 loop spans 13 amino acids. V was trimmed by 0 bases and J by 11 bases, leaving 8 bases between them. Germline lookup yields CDR1 MGHRA and CDR2 YSYEKL. CDR3 DNA sequence: TGCGCCAGCAGCCAAGAAAGCAGGACACCCCTCCACTTT. This translates into CASSQESRTPLHF.

This clonotype was seen a handful of times. The chain uses TRBV3-1 and TRBJ2-7; TRBD1 aligns across 11 bases. V lost 5 bases to trimming and J lost 3 bases; unmatched junction nucleotides: 9. The CDR3 loop spans 16 amino acids. The germline V gene encodes CDR1 LGHDT and CDR2 YNNKEL (reference sequence). CDR3 sequence (DNA): TGTGCCAGCAGCTCGTTCGGACAGGGGGCCAACTACGAGCAGTACTTC. Protein: CASSSFGQGANYEQYF.

The chain couples TRBV7-9 to TRBJ1-1, with a weak D call TRBD1 (6 bases). This CDR3 comprises 16 residues. Germline CDR1 SEHNR, CDR2 FQNEAQ (reference sequence). V was pared by 5 bases and J by 4 bases, with 20 bases between. CDR3 DNA: TGTGCCAGCAGCGATAACGCCAGGGGCGCCGGCACTGAAGCTTTCTTT. The encoded protein is CASSDNARGAGTEAFF.

V and J are TRBV7-2 and TRBJ2-5; tentatively, D is TRBD2 (5 bases). The CDR3 loop spans 15 amino acids. Germline V gives CDR1 SGHTA, CDR2 FQGNSA. The germline V and J ends were trimmed by 1 base and 5 bases, with 14 bases remaining between them. CDR3 region: CASSLGGSAWETQYF. In DNA, the CDR3 is TGTGCCAGCAGCTTAGGAGGGTCCGCATGGGAGACCCAGTACTTC.

This clonotype was seen more than once but under ten times. The rearrangement links TRBV10-3 to TRBJ2-5; 14 nucleotides align to TRBD2. J gave up 3 bases and V 0 bases, and 9 bases lay outside the gene matches. The CDR3 is 19 amino acids. In germline, CDR1 is ENHRY, CDR2 SYGVKD. CDR3 sequence: CAISESKVEGLAGEETQYF. The DNA of the CDR3 is TGTGCCATCAGTGAGTCGAAGGTCGAGGGACTAGCGGGGGAAGAGACCCAGTACTTC.

This clonotype appeared a few times. This chain connects TRBV30 to TRBJ2-7; weak D call: TRBD2 (5 bases). Trimming took 3 bases from V and 0 from J, leaving 6 bases between them. CDR1 GTSNPN and CDR2 SVGIG come from the germline V gene (reference sequence). The CDR3 is 12 amino acids. CDR3 in DNA: TGTGCCTGGAGAGGAGGCTCCTACGAGCAGTACTTC. Its protein product is CAWRGGSYEQYF.

In its sample, this clonotype was seen a few times. The chain uses TRBV3-1 and TRBJ2-5; D might be TRBD2 (5 bases). The DNA end favors TRBJ2-7, so the J call may be wrong. The CDR3 has 14 residues. Per germline, CDR1 LGHDT and CDR2 YNNKEL (reference sequence). The CDR3, as DNA: TGTGCCAGCAGCCAGGGCCTCGGAGGCTACGAGCAGTACTTC. Residues: CASSQGLGGYEQYF.

This clonotype came up a few times. CDR3 region: CASSTRTVQNSPLHF. The CDR3, as DNA: TGTGCCAGCAGCACCCGGACAGTGCAGAATTCACCCCTCCACTTT. V and J are TRBV7-9 and TRBJ1-6; a weak D match, TRBD1 (6 bases). This CDR3 is built from 15 residues. Germline loops: CDR1 SEHNR, CDR2 FQNEAQ (reference sequence). V lost 5 bases to trimming and J lost 7 bases, with 15 bases between them.